This T cell receptor (beta chain) was profiled in a study of regulatory T cells in long-lasting Graves disease. Study results and limitations: Persistent Graves' patients showed less TCR diversity than newly diagnosed ones.

V lost 2 bases and J lost 5, with 14 bases in between. The CDR3 spans 15 residues. The germline gives CDR1 SGHVS, CDR2 FQNEAQ. With iRepertoire HTBI primers and Arm-PCR of CDR3 regions, TCR beta libraries were built. TCRdb re-derived calls from the multiplex PCR reads in MiXCR, one entry per CDR3 protein. The repertoire holds a few hundred thousand distinct CDR3 sequences, around a quarter seen once, with about 27% in the top ten. Time point defined: persistent/refractory GD, antithyroid drugs over 5 years with positive TRAb. Generation of the TCR library employed RNA extracted from PBMCs. All patients originated from an endocrinology department located in Xi'an, China. About this clonotype itself: Its antigen is not known.

V and J are TRBV7-8 and TRBJ2-3; no clear D. Sequenced here: peripheral blood mononuclear cells (PBMCs), sampled when the disease was refractory, from a patient treated with antithyroid drugs. The receptor was derived from a female donor with Graves disease. The CDR3 sequence is CASSLILARQDTQYF. The CDR3 nucleotides are TGTGCCAGCAGCTTAATTCTCGCCAGACAAGATACGCAGTATTTT.